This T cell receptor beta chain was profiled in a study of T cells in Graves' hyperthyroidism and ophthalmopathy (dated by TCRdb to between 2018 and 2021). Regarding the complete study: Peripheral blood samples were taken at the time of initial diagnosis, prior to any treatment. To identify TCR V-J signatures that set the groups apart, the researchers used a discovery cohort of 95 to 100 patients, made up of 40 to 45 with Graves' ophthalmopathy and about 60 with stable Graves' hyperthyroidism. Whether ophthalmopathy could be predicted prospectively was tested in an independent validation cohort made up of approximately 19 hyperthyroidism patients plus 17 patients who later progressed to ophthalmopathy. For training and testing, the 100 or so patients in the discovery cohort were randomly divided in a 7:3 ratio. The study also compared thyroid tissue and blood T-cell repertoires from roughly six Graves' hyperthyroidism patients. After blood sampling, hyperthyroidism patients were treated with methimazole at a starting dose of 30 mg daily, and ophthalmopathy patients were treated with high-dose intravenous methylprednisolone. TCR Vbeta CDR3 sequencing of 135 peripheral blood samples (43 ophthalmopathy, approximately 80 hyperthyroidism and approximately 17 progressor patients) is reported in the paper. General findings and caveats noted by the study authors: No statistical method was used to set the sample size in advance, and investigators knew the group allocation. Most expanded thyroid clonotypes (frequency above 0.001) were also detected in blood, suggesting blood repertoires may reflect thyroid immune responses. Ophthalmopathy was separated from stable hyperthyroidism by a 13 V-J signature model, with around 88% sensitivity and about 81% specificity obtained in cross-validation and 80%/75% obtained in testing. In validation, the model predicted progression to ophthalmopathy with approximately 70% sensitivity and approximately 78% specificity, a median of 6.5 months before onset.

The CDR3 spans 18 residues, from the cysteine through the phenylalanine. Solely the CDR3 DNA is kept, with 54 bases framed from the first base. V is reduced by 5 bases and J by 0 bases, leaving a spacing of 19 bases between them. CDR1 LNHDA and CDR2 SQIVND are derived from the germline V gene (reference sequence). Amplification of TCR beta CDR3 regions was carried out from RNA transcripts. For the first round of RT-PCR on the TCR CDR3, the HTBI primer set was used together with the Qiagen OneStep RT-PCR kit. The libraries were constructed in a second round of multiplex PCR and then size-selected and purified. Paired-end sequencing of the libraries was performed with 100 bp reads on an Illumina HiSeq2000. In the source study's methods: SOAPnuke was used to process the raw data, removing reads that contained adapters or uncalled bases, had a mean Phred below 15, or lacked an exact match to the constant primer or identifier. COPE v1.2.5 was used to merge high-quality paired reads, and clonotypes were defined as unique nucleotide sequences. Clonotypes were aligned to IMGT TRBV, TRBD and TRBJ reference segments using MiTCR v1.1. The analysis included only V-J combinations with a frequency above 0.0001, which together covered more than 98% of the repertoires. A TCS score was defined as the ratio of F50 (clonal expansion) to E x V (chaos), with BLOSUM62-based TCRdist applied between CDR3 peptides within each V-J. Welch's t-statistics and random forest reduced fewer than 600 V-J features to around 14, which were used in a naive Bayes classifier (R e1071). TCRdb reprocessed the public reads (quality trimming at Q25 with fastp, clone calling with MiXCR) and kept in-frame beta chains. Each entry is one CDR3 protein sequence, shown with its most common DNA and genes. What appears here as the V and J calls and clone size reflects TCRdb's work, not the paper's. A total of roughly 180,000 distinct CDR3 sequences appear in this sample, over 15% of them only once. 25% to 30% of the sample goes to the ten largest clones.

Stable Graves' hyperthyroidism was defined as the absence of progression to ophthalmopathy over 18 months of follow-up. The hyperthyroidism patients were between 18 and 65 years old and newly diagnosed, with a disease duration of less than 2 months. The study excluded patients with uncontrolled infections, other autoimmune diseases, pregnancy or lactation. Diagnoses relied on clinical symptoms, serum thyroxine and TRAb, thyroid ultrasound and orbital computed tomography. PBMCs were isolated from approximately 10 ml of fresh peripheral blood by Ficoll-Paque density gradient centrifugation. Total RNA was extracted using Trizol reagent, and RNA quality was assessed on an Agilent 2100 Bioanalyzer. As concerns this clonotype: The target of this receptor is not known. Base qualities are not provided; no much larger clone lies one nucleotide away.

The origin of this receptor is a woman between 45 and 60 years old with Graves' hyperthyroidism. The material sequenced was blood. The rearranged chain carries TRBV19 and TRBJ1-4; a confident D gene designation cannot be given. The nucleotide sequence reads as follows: TGTGCCAGTAGTTTTAAAATTGAAAAGTTCGCAACTAATGAAAAACTGTTTTTT. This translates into CASSFKIEKFATNEKLFF.